This is a list of T cell receptor beta chains from one sample in a study of shared clonotypes between healthy human individuals. Sequencing was performed with immunoSEQ multiplex PCR; in TCRdb, only in-frame clones are kept and a portion is missing. The sample holds about 2 million clones, around 96% seen once. Sequenced material: naive CD8+ T cells sorted from blood. The receptors come from a man younger than 30 in good health. CDR3s include the opening cysteine and the closing phenylalanine or tryptophan. Each record gives: V gene, J gene, D gene, CDR3 DNA, CDR3 protein. The D gene is left open where the match is weak.

V gene: TRBV11-2
J gene: TRBJ2-3
D gene: .
CDR3 DNA: TGTGCCAGCAGCTTAGGTCCAGGGCACCAAATAGATACGCAGTATTTT
CDR3 protein: CASSLGPGHQIDTQYF

V gene: TRBV6-5
J gene: TRBJ1-1
D gene: .
CDR3 DNA: TGTGCGGTGGCGCAGGGGAAGAACACTGAAGCTTTCTTT
CDR3 protein: CAVAQGKNTEAFF

V gene: TRBV4-3
J gene: TRBJ2-7
D gene: TRBD2
CDR3 DNA: TGCGCCAGCAGCCAAGATTGGGGGGGTGCCTACGAGCAGTACTTC
CDR3 protein: CASSQDWGGAYEQYF

V gene: TRBV6-1
J gene: TRBJ2-7
D gene: TRBD2
CDR3 DNA: TGTGCCAGCAGTGAAGGATTAGCGGGAACCTACGAGCAGTACTTC
CDR3 protein: CASSEGLAGTYEQYF

V gene: TRBV11-2
J gene: TRBJ2-7
D gene: .
CDR3 DNA: TGTGCCAGCAGCTTCTCAGGGGAATACGAGCAGTACTTC
CDR3 protein: CASSFSGEYEQYF

V gene: TRBV2
J gene: TRBJ2-3
D gene: .
CDR3 DNA: TGTGCCAGCAGTGGGGGAGACCTATCCTACACAGATACGCAGTATTTT
CDR3 protein: CASSGGDLSYTDTQYF

V gene: TRBV28
J gene: TRBJ2-7
D gene: TRBD1
CDR3 DNA: TGTGCCAGCAGTTTCGGGACAGGGGGCGTCTACGAGCAGTACTTC
CDR3 protein: CASSFGTGGVYEQYF

V gene: TRBV6-5
J gene: TRBJ1-2
D gene: .
CDR3 DNA: TGTGCCAGCAGTCAACCGGACTCCTATGGCTACACCTTC
CDR3 protein: CASSQPDSYGYTF

V gene: TRBV7-9
J gene: TRBJ2-7
D gene: TRBD2
CDR3 DNA: TGTGCCAGCAGCTCATCTACTAGCGGGAGGTTGGGAGAGCAGTACTTC
CDR3 protein: CASSSSTSGRLGEQYF

V gene: TRBV28
J gene: TRBJ1-3
D gene: .
CDR3 DNA: TGTGCCAGCAGCCCGGGGGAAGGAAACACCATATATTTT
CDR3 protein: CASSPGEGNTIYF

V gene: TRBV7-9
J gene: TRBJ2-5
D gene: TRBD2
CDR3 DNA: TGTGCCAGCAGCTTAACGGGGGGTGCCAGCCGCCAAGAGACCCAGTACTTC
CDR3 protein: CASSLTGGASRQETQYF

V gene: TRBV13
J gene: TRBJ2-7
D gene: TRBD2
CDR3 DNA: TGTGCCAGCAGCACCCGACTAGCGGGCGAGCAGTACTTC
CDR3 protein: CASSTRLAGEQYF

V gene: TRBV19
J gene: TRBJ2-1
D gene: .
CDR3 DNA: TGTGCCAGTAGTATAAGGGGGGCAGGAGGGAATGAGCAGTTCTTC
CDR3 protein: CASSIRGAGGNEQFF

V gene: TRBV7-9
J gene: TRBJ2-7
D gene: .
CDR3 DNA: TGTGCCAGCAGCCAGGGGTCCTCCTACGAGCAGTACTTC
CDR3 protein: CASSQGSSYEQYF

V gene: TRBV19
J gene: TRBJ2-7
D gene: .
CDR3 DNA: TGTGCCAGTAGTGGGGACACCTTGGCCTACGAGCAGTACTTC
CDR3 protein: CASSGDTLAYEQYF

V gene: TRBV6-6
J gene: TRBJ2-7
D gene: TRBD2
CDR3 DNA: TGTGCCAGCAGTTACTCTCTTGCGGGAGACTACGAGCAGTACTTC
CDR3 protein: CASSYSLAGDYEQYF

V gene: TRBV6-1
J gene: TRBJ2-5
D gene: TRBD2
CDR3 DNA: TGTGCCAGCAGTGGTTTAGCGGGGGTTTGGGAGACCCAGTACTTC
CDR3 protein: CASSGLAGVWETQYF

V gene: TRBV12-5
J gene: TRBJ1-3
D gene: .
CDR3 DNA: TGTGCTAGTGCCTGGGGGGTCTTGGGCTCTGGAAACACCATATATTTT
CDR3 protein: CASAWGVLGSGNTIYF

V gene: TRBV6-5
J gene: TRBJ1-1
D gene: .
CDR3 DNA: TGTGCCAGCAGTTACAGTTCCCAGCTGAGGGCTTTCTTT
CDR3 protein: CASSYSSQLRAFF

V gene: TRBV30
J gene: TRBJ1-5
D gene: .
CDR3 DNA: TGTGCCTGGAGTGTTGGGGGGAGCAATCAGCCCCAGCATTTT
CDR3 protein: CAWSVGGSNQPQHF

V gene: TRBV28
J gene: TRBJ1-5
D gene: .
CDR3 DNA: TGTGCCAGCAGGCTTCCCGGACATGCGAAGCAGCCCCAGCATTTT
CDR3 protein: CASRLPGHAKQPQHF

V gene: TRBV7-9
J gene: TRBJ2-5
D gene: .
CDR3 DNA: TGTGCCAGCAGCTTAGGACCCACAGACAGGCCTCTTGGGGAGACCCAGTACTTC
CDR3 protein: CASSLGPTDRPLGETQYF

V gene: TRBV5-1
J gene: TRBJ2-7
D gene: TRBD2
CDR3 DNA: TGCGCCAGCAGCTGGACTAGCGGTTACTCCTACGAGCAGTACTTC
CDR3 protein: CASSWTSGYSYEQYF

V gene: TRBV25-1
J gene: TRBJ1-2
D gene: TRBD1
CDR3 DNA: TGTGCCAGCAGTGATTTTACAGGGGACGGCTACACCTTC
CDR3 protein: CASSDFTGDGYTF

V gene: TRBV27
J gene: TRBJ1-5
D gene: .
CDR3 DNA: TGTGCCAGCAGTCTCATGGGGGGAGGACAGCCCCAGCATTTT
CDR3 protein: CASSLMGGGQPQHF

V gene: TRBV27
J gene: TRBJ2-3
D gene: .
CDR3 DNA: TGTGCCAATACAATAGCGGCCCGCACAGATACGCAGTATTTT
CDR3 protein: CANTIAARTDTQYF

V gene: TRBV5-1
J gene: TRBJ1-2
D gene: .
CDR3 DNA: TGCGCCAGCAGCTTAGAGGCAGGGGTCTATGGCTACACCTTC
CDR3 protein: CASSLEAGVYGYTF

V gene: TRBV28
J gene: TRBJ1-2
D gene: .
CDR3 DNA: TGTGCCAGCAGTTTAATGGGGGAGGGGAACTATGGCTACACCTTC
CDR3 protein: CASSLMGEGNYGYTF

V gene: TRBV6-1
J gene: TRBJ2-7
D gene: .
CDR3 DNA: TGTGCCAGCAGTGAGGGTCCCCTAGGGCACTACGAGCAGTACTTC
CDR3 protein: CASSEGPLGHYEQYF

V gene: TRBV11-2
J gene: TRBJ2-7
D gene: .
CDR3 DNA: TGTGCCAGCAGCTTAGTCGGGGGCACTACTTACGAGCAGTACTTC
CDR3 protein: CASSLVGGTTYEQYF

V gene: TRBV15
J gene: TRBJ1-5
D gene: .
CDR3 DNA: TGTGCCACCAGCAGTGCTGTCAATCAGCCCCAGCATTTT
CDR3 protein: CATSSAVNQPQHF

V gene: TRBV27
J gene: TRBJ2-3
D gene: .
CDR3 DNA: TGTGCCAGCAGTTTATCGCCAGGGGCGGGTTCAGATACGCAGTATTTT
CDR3 protein: CASSLSPGAGSDTQYF

V gene: TRBV21-1
J gene: TRBJ2-2
D gene: .
CDR3 DNA: TGTGCCAGCAGCAACGGACAGGGGATTTACACCGGGGAGCTGTTTTTT
CDR3 protein: CASSNGQGIYTGELFF

V gene: TRBV9
J gene: TRBJ2-7
D gene: .
CDR3 DNA: TGTGCCAGCAGCGATGGACATCGTACCTACGAGCAGTACTTC
CDR3 protein: CASSDGHRTYEQYF

V gene: TRBV30
J gene: TRBJ1-3
D gene: .
CDR3 DNA: TGTGCCTGGAGTGGGTCTGGAAACACCATATATTTT
CDR3 protein: CAWSGSGNTIYF

V gene: TRBV9
J gene: TRBJ2-7
D gene: TRBD1
CDR3 DNA: TGTGCCAGCAGCGTAGGACAGGGACAGAGCTACGAGCAGTACTTC
CDR3 protein: CASSVGQGQSYEQYF

V gene: TRBV2
J gene: TRBJ1-5
D gene: .
CDR3 DNA: TGTGCCAGCAGTGACCCCTTGGAAGGGCCAGCGCCCCAGCATTTT
CDR3 protein: CASSDPLEGPAPQHF

V gene: TRBV10-1
J gene: TRBJ2-1
D gene: TRBD1
CDR3 DNA: TGCGCCAGCACCCCGGGACAGGGGGCGATTGAGCAGTTCTTC
CDR3 protein: CASTPGQGAIEQFF

V gene: TRBV28
J gene: TRBJ2-2
D gene: .
CDR3 DNA: TGTGCCAGCACCTCAACTGGCGGCACCGGGGAGCTGTTTTTT
CDR3 protein: CASTSTGGTGELFF

V gene: TRBV5-4
J gene: TRBJ2-5
D gene: TRBD1
CDR3 DNA: TGTGCCAGCAGCTCCCCCGGGACAGGGGAGGAGACCCAGTACTTC
CDR3 protein: CASSSPGTGEETQYF

V gene: TRBV6-5
J gene: TRBJ2-7
D gene: .
CDR3 DNA: TGTGCCAGCAGGCCGGGACACCTTCCCTACGAGCAGTACTTC
CDR3 protein: CASRPGHLPYEQYF

V gene: TRBV6-1
J gene: TRBJ2-5
D gene: TRBD1
CDR3 DNA: TGTGCCAGCAGAGAACCGGGACAGGGCCTAGGGTTAGAGACCCAGTACTTC
CDR3 protein: CASREPGQGLGLETQYF

V gene: TRBV4-1
J gene: TRBJ1-5
D gene: TRBD1
CDR3 DNA: TGCGCCAGCAGCCAAGAGGACAGGACCAATCAGCCCCAGCATTTT
CDR3 protein: CASSQEDRTNQPQHF

V gene: TRBV4-1
J gene: TRBJ2-7
D gene: TRBD1
CDR3 DNA: TGCGCCAGCATGGACAGGGTTGGCTCCTACGAGCAGTACTTC
CDR3 protein: CASMDRVGSYEQYF

V gene: TRBV19
J gene: TRBJ2-7
D gene: TRBD1
CDR3 DNA: TGTGCCAGCAGCCCCGGGACAGGGGGCTCTGAGCAGTACTTC
CDR3 protein: CASSPGTGGSEQYF

V gene: TRBV9
J gene: TRBJ2-3
D gene: TRBD2
CDR3 DNA: TGTGCCAGCAGCGTAGGGGAGCGGGGACTTGACACAGATACGCAGTATTTT
CDR3 protein: CASSVGERGLDTDTQYF

V gene: TRBV5-1
J gene: TRBJ1-1
D gene: .
CDR3 DNA: TGCGCCAGCAGCAGGACAGCGGACATGAACACTGAAGCTTTCTTT
CDR3 protein: CASSRTADMNTEAFF

V gene: TRBV27
J gene: TRBJ2-7
D gene: .
CDR3 DNA: TGTGCCAGCAGTTTAGACCCCCGGAGATCCGAGCAGTACTTC
CDR3 protein: CASSLDPRRSEQYF

V gene: TRBV19
J gene: TRBJ2-1
D gene: TRBD2
CDR3 DNA: TGTGCCAGTGGGCCTAGCGGGGTGAGCTCCTACAATGAGCAGTTCTTC
CDR3 protein: CASGPSGVSSYNEQFF